Given below is one T cell receptor (beta chain) in context. This sample was taken from a study of CD8+ T cells in alopecia areata. CDR1 is SGHRS and CDR2 is YFSETQ in the germline V gene. V was cut by 1 base and J by 5 bases, with 6 bases left in between. This CDR3 has 12 amino acids. Treatment in this sample: oral pan-JAK inhibitor, 5-10 mg twice daily. Investigators isolated RNA and reverse transcribed it into cDNA to act as the sequencing template. Measured with immunoSEQ multiplex PCR; TCRdb has only the in-frame clones, and not every one. This table holds about 160,000 clones, roughly 60% found once.

This sequence was found in a human donor with alopecia areata. The rearrangement links TRBV5-1 to TRBJ2-5; D is ambiguous. Specimen: CD4+ T cells sorted from blood, collected at week 24, from a patient treated with tofacitinib. Written as DNA, the CDR3 is TGCGCCAGCAGCTTGCGAGTTGAGACCCAGTACTTC. Amino acid sequence: CASSLRVETQYF.